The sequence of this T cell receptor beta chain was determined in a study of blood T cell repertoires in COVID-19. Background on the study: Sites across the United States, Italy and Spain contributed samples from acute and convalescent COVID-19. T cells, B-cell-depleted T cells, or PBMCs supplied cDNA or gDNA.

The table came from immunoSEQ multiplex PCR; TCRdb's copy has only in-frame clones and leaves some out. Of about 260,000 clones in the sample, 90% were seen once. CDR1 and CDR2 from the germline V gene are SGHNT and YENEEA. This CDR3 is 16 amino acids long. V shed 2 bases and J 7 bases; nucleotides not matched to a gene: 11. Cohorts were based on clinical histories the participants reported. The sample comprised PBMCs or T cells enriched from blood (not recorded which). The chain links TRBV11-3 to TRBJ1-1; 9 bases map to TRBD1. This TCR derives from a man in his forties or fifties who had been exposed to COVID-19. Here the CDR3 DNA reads TGTGCCAGCAGCTTATTAAAAACAGGGGGCGGCGGTGAAGCTTTCTTT. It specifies CASSLLKTGGGGEAFF. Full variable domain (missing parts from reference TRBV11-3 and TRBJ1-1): EAGVVQSPRYKIIEKKQPVAFWCNPISGHNTLYWYLQNLGQGPELLIRYENEEAVDDSQLPKDRFSAERLKGVDSTLKIQPAELGDSAVYLCASSLLKTGGGGEAFFGQGTRLTVV.